This note documents a single T cell receptor (beta chain) sequence. Its antigen is not known. The sample is drawn from a study of cytomegalovirus exposure and HLA in healthy donors. The study's findings and limits: In an earlier analysis, in fewer than 700 donors, most V segments appeared productive either ~87% or ~30% of the time. Sequencing artifact likely explains a cluster of highly shared sequence variants. Fewer N-insertions than the roughly 670-donor mean were reportedly shown by an Asian-associated ancestry cluster in a later analysis.

Donors were ostensibly healthy at sampling, although undocumented immune exposures were probable. V lost 1 base to trimming and J lost 6 bases, with 13 bases between them. The CDR3 runs 16 residues. The germline gives CDR1 MNHGY, CDR2 SAAAGT. In the PCR, 60 Vbeta and 13 Jbeta primers were used. Profiling relied on immunoSEQ multiplex PCR, and the TCRdb table lists in-frame clones only, not all of them. The listing contains just over 150,000 clones. The genes are TRBV6-8 and TRBJ1-6, with D tentatively TRBD1 (5 bases). The sequence was collected from a young man in good health and CMV-seronegative. The source material was PBMCs. The CDR3: CASSYFSRGINSPLHF. CDR3 sequence (DNA): TGTGCCAGCAGTTACTTCTCCCGGGGGATTAATTCACCCCTCCACTTT.